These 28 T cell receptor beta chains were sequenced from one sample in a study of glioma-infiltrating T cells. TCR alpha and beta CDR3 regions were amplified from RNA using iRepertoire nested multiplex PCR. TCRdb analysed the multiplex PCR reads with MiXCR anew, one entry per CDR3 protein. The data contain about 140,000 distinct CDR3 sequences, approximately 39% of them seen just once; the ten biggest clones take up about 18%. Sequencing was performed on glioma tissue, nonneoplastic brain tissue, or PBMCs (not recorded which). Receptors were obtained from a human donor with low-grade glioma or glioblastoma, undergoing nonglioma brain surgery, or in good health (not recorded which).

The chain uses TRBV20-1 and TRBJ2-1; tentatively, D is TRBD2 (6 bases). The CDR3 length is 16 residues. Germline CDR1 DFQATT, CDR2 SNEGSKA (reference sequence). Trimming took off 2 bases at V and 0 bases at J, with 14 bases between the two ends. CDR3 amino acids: CSARSFRDSSYNEQFF. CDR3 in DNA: TGCAGTGCTAGATCTTTCCGGGACTCCTCCTACAATGAGCAGTTCTTC.

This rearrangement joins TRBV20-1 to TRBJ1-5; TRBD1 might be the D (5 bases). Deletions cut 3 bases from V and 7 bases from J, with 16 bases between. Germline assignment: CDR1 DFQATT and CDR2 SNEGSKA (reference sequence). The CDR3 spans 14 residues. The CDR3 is CSASGTGLGQPQHF. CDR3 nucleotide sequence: TGCAGTGCTAGCGGCACGGGGCTTGGCCAGCCCCAGCATTTT.

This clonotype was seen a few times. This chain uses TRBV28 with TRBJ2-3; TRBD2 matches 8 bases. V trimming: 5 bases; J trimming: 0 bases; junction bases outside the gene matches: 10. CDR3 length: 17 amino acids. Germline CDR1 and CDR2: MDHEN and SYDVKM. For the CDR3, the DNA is TGTGCCAGCAGTGTTCTAACTAGCGGCTCTAGCACAGATACGCAGTATTTT. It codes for CASSVLTSGSSTDTQYF.

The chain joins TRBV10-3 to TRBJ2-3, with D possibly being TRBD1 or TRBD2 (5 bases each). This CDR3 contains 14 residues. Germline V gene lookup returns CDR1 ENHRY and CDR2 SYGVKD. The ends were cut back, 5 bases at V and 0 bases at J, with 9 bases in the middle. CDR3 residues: CAISSEGSTDTQYF. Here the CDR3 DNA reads TGTGCCATCAGTAGCGAGGGGAGCACAGATACGCAGTATTTT.

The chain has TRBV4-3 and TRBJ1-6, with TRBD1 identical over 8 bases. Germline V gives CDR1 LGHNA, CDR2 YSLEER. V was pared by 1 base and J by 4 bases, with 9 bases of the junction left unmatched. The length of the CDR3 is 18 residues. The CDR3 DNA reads TGCGCCAGCAGCCAAGGGCGACAGGGGCTTGGATATAATTCACCCCTCCACTTT. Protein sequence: CASSQGRQGLGYNSPLHF.

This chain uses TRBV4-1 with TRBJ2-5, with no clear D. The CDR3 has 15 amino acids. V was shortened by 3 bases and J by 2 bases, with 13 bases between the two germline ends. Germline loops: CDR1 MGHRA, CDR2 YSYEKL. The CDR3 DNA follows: TGCGCCAGCAGCCAGACGTCCCGCGTGCAAGAGACCCAGTACTTC. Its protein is CASSQTSRVQETQYF.

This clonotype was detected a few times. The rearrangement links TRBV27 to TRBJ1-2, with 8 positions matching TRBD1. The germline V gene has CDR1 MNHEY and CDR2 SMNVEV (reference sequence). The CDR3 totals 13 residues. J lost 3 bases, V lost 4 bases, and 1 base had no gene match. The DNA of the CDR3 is TGTGCCAGCAGTTCCAGGGGGCACTATGGCTACACCTTC. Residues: CASSSRGHYGYTF.

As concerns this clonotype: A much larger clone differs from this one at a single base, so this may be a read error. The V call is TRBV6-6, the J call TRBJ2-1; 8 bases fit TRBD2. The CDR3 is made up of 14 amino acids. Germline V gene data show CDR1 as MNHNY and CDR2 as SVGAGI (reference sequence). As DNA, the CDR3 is TGTGCCAGCAGCTTTAGCGGGGTCTTTAATGAGCAGTCCTTC. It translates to CASSFSGVFNEQSF.

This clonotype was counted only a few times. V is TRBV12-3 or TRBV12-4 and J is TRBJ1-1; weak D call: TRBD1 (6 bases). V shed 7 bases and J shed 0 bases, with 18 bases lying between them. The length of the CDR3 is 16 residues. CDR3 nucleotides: TGTGCCAGCACCGCCGGGGGGCCTCTCATGAACACTGAAGCTTTCTTT. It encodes CASTAGGPLMNTEAFF.

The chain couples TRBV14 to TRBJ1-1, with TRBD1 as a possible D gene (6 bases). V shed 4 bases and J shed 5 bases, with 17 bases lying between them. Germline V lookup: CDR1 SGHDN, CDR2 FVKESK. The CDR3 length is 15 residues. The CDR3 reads CASSLQGTGKTEAFF. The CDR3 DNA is TGTGCCAGCAGCCTTCAGGGAACAGGGAAGACTGAAGCTTTCTTT. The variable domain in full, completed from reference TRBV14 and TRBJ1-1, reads EAGVTQFPSHSVIEKGQTVTLRCDPISGHDNLYWYRRVMGKEIKFLLHFVKESKQDESGMPNNRFLAERTGGTYSTLKVQPAELEDSGVYFCASSLQGTGKTEAFFGQGTRLTVV.

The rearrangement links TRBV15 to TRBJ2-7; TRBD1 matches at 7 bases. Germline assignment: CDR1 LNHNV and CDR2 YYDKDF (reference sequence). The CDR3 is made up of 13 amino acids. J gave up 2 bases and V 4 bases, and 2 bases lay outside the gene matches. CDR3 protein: CATSNRGTYEQYF. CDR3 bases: TGTGCCACCAGCAACAGGGGTACCTACGAGCAGTACTTC.

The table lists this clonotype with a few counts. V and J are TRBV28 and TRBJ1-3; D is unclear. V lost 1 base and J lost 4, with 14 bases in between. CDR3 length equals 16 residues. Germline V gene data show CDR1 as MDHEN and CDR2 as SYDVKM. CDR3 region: CASSLLGPRSGNTIYF. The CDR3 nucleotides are TGTGCCAGCAGTTTATTAGGACCTAGGAGCGGAAACACCATATATTTT. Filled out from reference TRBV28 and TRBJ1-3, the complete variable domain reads DVKVTQSSRYLVKRTGEKVFLECVQDMDHENMFWYRQDPGLGLRLIYFSYDVKMKEKGDIPEGYSVSREKKERFSLILESASTNQTSMYLCASSLLGPRSGNTIYFGEGSWLTVV.

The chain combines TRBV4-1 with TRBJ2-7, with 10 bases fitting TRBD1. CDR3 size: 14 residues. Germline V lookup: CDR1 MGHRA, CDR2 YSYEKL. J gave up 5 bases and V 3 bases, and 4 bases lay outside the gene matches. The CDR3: CASSQSGTGDEQYF. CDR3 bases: TGCGCCAGCAGCCAGTCTGGGACAGGGGACGAGCAGTACTTC.

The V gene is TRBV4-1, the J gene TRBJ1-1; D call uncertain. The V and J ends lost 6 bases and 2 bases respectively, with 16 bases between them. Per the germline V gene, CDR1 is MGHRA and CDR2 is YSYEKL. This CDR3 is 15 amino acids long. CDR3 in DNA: TGCGCCAGCAGTCTTAGGGCGGAGGTAAACACTGAAGCTTTCTTT. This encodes CASSLRAEVNTEAFF.

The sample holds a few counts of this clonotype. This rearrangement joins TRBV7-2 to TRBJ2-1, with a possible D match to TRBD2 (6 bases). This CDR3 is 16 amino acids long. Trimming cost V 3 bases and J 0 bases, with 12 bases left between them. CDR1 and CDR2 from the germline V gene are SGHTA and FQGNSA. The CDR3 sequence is CASSFLASSSYNEQFF. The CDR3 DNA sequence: TGTGCCAGCAGCTTCCTAGCGTCAAGCTCCTACAATGAGCAGTTCTTC.

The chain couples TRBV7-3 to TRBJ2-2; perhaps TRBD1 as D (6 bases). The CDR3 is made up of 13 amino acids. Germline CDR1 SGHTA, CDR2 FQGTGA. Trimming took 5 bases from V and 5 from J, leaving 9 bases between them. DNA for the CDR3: TGTGCCAGCAGCCAGGACAGAACCGGGGAGCTGTTTTTT. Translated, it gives CASSQDRTGELFF.

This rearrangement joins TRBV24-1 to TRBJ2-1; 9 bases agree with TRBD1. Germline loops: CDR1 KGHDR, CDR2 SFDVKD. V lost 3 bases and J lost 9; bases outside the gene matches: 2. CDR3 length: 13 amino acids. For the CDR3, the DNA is TGTGCCACCAGTGATCTACAGGGGGCTGAGCAGTTCTTC. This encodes CATSDLQGAEQFF.

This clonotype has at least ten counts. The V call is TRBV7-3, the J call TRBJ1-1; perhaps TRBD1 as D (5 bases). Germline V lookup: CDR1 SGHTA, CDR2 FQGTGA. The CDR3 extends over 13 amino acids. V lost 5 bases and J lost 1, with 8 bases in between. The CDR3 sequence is CASSVQENTEAFF. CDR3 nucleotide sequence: TGTGCCAGCAGCGTACAGGAGAACACTGAAGCTTTCTTT.

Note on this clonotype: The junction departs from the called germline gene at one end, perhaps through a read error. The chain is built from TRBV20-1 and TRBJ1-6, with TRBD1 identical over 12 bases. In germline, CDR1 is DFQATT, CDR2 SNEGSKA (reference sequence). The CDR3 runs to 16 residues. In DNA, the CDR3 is TGTAGTGATAGAGATGAGGGACAGGGGGCTAATTCACCCCTCCACTTT. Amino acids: CSDRDEGQGANSPLHF.

The CDR3 DNA sequence: TGTGCCAGCAGCTTGGGTTTGGGGGATACGCAGTATTTT. Its translation: CASSLGLGDTQYF. The V call is TRBV5-4, the J call TRBJ2-3; D unclear. This CDR3 is built from 13 residues. Germline V gene data show CDR1 as SGHNT and CDR2 as YYREEE (reference sequence). V was pared by 0 bases and J by 6 bases, with 8 bases between.

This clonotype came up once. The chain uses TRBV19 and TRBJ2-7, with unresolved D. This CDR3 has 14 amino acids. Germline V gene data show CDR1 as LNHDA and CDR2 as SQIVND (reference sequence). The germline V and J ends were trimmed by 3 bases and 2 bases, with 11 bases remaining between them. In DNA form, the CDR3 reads TGTGCCAGTAGTATGGCCCTCCGAGCCTACGAGCAGTACTTC. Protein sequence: CASSMALRAYEQYF. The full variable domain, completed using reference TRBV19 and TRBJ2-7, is DGGITQSPKYLFRKEGQNVTLSCEQNLNHDAMYWYRQDPGQGLRLIYYSQIVNDFQKGDIAEGYSVSREKKESFPLTVTSAQKNPTAFYLCASSMALRAYEQYFGPGTRLTVT.

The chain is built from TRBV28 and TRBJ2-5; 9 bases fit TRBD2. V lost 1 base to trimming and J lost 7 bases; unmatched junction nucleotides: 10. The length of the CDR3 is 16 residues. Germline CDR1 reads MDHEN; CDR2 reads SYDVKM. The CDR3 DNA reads TGTGCCAGCAGTTTATCCGCGGGAGGGCCTTTGGGGACCCAGTACTTC. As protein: CASSLSAGGPLGTQYF.

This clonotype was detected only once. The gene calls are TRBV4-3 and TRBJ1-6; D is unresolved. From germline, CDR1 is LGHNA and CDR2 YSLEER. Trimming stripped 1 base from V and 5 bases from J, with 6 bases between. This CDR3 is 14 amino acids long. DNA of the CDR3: TGCGCCAGCAGCCAAGTACGGGATAATTCACCCCTCCACTTT. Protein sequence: CASSQVRDNSPLHF.

CDR3 in amino acids: CASGFGGVNTQYF. Here the CDR3 DNA reads TGTGCCAGCGGGTTTGGGGGTGTAAATACGCAGTATTTT. V gene TRBV6-2 or TRBV6-3 combines with J gene TRBJ2-3; D may correspond to TRBD1 or TRBD2 (5 bases each). Looked up from germline, CDR1 is MNHEY and CDR2 is SVGEGT. The V gene lost 8 bases and the J gene lost 7 bases, with 16 bases spanning the gap. This CDR3 is built from 13 residues.

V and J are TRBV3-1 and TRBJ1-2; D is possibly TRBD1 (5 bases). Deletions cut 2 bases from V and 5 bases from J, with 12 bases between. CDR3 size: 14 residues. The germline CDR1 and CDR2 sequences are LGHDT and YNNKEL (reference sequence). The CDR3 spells CASSQTATEYGYTF. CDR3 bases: TGTGCCAGCAGCCAAACCGCGACAGAATATGGCTACACCTTC.

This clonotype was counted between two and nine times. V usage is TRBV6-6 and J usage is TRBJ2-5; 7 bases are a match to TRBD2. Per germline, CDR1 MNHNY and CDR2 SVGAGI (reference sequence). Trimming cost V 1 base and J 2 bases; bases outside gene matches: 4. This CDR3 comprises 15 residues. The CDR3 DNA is TGTGCCAGCAGTTACTTGGGGGAGGGGCAAGAGACCCAGTACTTC. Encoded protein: CASSYLGEGQETQYF.

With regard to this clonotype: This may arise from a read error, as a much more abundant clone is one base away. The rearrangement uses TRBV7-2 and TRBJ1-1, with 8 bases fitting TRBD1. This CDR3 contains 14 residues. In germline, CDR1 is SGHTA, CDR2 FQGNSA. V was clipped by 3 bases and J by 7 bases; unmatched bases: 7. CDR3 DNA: TGTGCCAGCAGCTTGGGGACAGGAATCATTGAAGCTTTCTTT. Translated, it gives CASSLGTGIIEAFF.

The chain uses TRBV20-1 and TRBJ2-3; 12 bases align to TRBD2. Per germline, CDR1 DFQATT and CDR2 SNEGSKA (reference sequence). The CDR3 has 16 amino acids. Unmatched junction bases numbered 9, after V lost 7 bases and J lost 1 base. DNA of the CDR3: TGCAGTGGGTCACTAGCGGGGGGCCGTGGCACAGATACGCAGTATTTT. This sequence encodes CSGSLAGGRGTDTQYF.